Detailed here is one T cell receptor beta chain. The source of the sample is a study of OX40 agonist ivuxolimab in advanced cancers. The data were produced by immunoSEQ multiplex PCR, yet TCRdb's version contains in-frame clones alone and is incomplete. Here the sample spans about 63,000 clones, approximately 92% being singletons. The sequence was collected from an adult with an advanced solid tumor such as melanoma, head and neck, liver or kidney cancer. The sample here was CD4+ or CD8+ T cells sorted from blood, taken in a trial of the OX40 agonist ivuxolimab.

The CDR3: CASSSPAGPNTGELFF. The CDR3 DNA is TGTGCCAGCAGCTCTCCCGCGGGACCGAACACCGGGGAGCTGTTTTTT. The V call is TRBV5-4, the J call TRBJ2-2; D is possibly TRBD2 (6 bases). V was clipped by 3 bases and J by 0 bases, with 12 bases between them. This CDR3 has 16 amino acids. Germline CDR1 reads SGHNT; CDR2 reads YYREEE (reference sequence).